This T cell receptor (beta chain) comes out of a study of T-cell reconstitution after alpha-beta-depleted transplantation in children listed by TCRdb under 2016. Notes on the research overall: T-cell immune reconstitution after TCRalphabeta/CD19-depleted allogeneic hematopoietic cell transplantation in children was quantitatively tracked in the study by means of TCR repertoire profiling.

Library preparation was by PCR. The sequencing machine was an Illumina HiSeq 2500. To normalize quantification of the TCRbeta repertoire, the TCR libraries were built with molecular barcoding that relied on unique molecular identifiers. TCRdb handled the public reads itself, with Q25 trimming in fastp and clone calling in MiXCR, and kept productive beta chains. CDR3 protein duplicates are merged, each entry listing the most common genes and DNA. This sample is represented by some 300,000 distinct CDR3 sequences; 6.5% to 9% of them were singletons. The top ten constitute about 8.2% of the sample. Clipping removes 0 bases from V and 9 bases from J, with 2 as the unmatched junction base count. CDR3 length: 13 amino acids, cysteine to phenylalanine. Only the CDR3 part of the read is kept: 39 bases, read in frame from the first base. CDR1 MNHEY and CDR2 SVGAGI are derived from the germline V gene. General findings and caveats noted by the study authors: The apparently early recovery of alphabetaT-cell counts about two months after transplant reportedly depended on only several hundred rapidly expanded clones that came from non-depleted graft cells. The high TCRbeta diversity at day 60 in some patients was ascribed to recipient T cells and intrathymic progenitors that had survived conditioning. Over subsequent months, a decline in hyperexpanded clone frequencies was noted, and after one year, T-cell counts and TCRbeta diversity were mostly ascribed to newly produced T cells.

Explained via the paper, the treatment or condition label denotes: allogeneic hematopoietic cell transplantation with graft depleted of TCRalphabeta T cells and CD19 B cells. The children who served as transplant recipients had been given grafts of TCRalphabeta/CD19-depleted allogeneic hematopoietic cells. Many counts were recorded for this clonotype. Its target antigen remains unknown. The sample holds no much larger clone one base away, and base qualities are not on file. The chain couples TRBV6-5 to TRBJ2-1; 7 middle bases align to TRBD2. The source of this sequence is a female patient aged 2-10 years who had a stem cell transplant for Fanconi anemia, so the T cells may come from the graft donor. This sample comprised peripheral blood, obtained 360 days after TCRalphabeta/CD19-depleted stem cell transplant. The DNA sequence is as follows: TGTGCCAGCAGTTACTCGCGGGGGAGTGAGCAGTTCTTC. This yields the protein CASSYSRGSEQFF.